The rows below give T cell receptor beta chains drawn from one sample of a study of T cell changes during pregnancy in multiple sclerosis. Using immunoSEQ multiplex PCR, the repertoire was profiled, and TCRdb retains in-frame clones only, with some absent. Of 95,000 to 100,000 clones in the sample, about 91% were seen once. The sequencing used peripheral blood, collected in the second trimester of pregnancy. Receptors originate from a female donor with multiple sclerosis, enrolled in a pregnancy study. The CDR3 runs from the conserved cysteine through the conserved F or W. A D gene is named only where the DNA matches it firmly.

D	V	CDR3
-	TRBV6-5	CASSFDRRTAYEQYF
-	TRBV9	CASSLVSGIQETQYF
TRBD1	TRBV11-2	CASSLTGGVNEQFF
TRBD1	TRBV5-3	CARSSRKTGRSEQYF
-	TRBV2	CASSSQGAGELFF
TRBD1	TRBV4-2	CASSQLQGARIEKLFF
-	TRBV19	CASSIGFGRVGIYEQYF
TRBD1	TRBV11-2	CASSLGTGANIQYF
-	TRBV4-1	CASSQVDGLPPSF
TRBD2	TRBV9	CASSVAGGLPDTQYF
-	TRBV5-1	CASSFPGLDTHSNQPQHF
-	TRBV30	CAWRWRGEKPQHF
TRBD2	TRBV28	CASSPRLAGTVNEQFF
-	TRBV7-9	CASSLTNTGIQYF
TRBD1	TRBV19	CASKPGQGSNEQFF
-	TRBV7-9	CASSLVSAYEQYF
-	TRBV19	CATQQLHYGYTF
-	TRBV6-6	CASSYKGIAWEQYF
TRBD1	TRBV7-9	CASSLEGTVGETQYF
TRBD1	TRBV28	CASSLGARTGSEQYF
-	TRBV11-2	CASSLTGNGGEKLFF
-	TRBV29-1	CSATRGQNNYGYTF
TRBD1	TRBV28	CASSFRDRPYGYTF
-	TRBV28	CASSLPLTGPDGYTF
TRBD1	TRBV5-1	CASATGVGNTIYF
-	TRBV6-5	CASRAGVQYEQYF
-	TRBV5-1	CASSKRGGGGYNEQFF
-	TRBV28	CASTGGAGNYGYTF
-	TRBV4-1	CASSQDEGRRGNTIYF
-	TRBV10-3	CAIGGASDVSGNTIYF
-	TRBV6-1	CASTPPRSGANVLTF
TRBD1	TRBV7-9	CASMRTGGDEQYF
TRBD2	TRBV7-3	CASSMTSDTQYF
-	TRBV6-5	CAARGSHQYEQYF
TRBD2	TRBV11-2	CASSLDLAGGDTGELFF